This TCR beta chain was retrieved from a study of OX40 agonist ivuxolimab in advanced cancers. CDR1 is GTSNPN, CDR2 SVGIG, per germline (reference sequence). Trimming took off 3 bases at V and 7 bases at J, with 12 bases between the two ends. The CDR3 length is 12 residues. Blood got drawn at baseline, again on cycle 4 day 1, and then on cycle 7 day 1. Assay used: immunoSEQ multiplex PCR; TCRdb lists only in-frame clones, some missing. The table lists 9,000 to 13,000 clones, just under 75% of them singletons, with around 33% in the top ten. Sequencing used CD4+ or CD8+ T cells sorted from blood, obtained in a trial of the OX40 agonist ivuxolimab. The V call is TRBV30, the J call TRBJ1-2, with a tentative D call TRBD1 (5 bases). The clonotype originates from an adult with an advanced solid tumor such as melanoma, head and neck, liver or kidney cancer. CDR3 in amino acids: CAWSLGHFGYTF. CDR3 sequence (DNA): TGTGCCTGGAGCCTAGGACATTTTGGCTACACCTTC. The complete variable domain, with remaining parts taken from reference TRBV30 and TRBJ1-2, reads SQTIHQWPATLVQPVGSPLSLECTVEGTSNPNLYWYRQAAGRGLQLLFYSVGIGQISSEVPQNLSASRPQDRQFILSSKKLLLSDSGFYLCAWSLGHFGYTFGSGTRLTVV.